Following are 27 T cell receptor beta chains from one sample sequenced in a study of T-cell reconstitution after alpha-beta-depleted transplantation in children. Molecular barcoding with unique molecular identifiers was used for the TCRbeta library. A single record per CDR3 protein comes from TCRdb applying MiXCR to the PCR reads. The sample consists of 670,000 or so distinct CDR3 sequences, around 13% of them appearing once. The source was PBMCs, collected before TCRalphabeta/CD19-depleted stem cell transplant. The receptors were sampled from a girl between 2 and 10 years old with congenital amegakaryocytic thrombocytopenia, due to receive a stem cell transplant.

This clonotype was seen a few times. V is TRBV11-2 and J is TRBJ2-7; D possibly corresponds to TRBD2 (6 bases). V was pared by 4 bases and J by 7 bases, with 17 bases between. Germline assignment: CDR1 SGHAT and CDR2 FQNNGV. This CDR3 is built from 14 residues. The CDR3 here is CASSSYLTRDEQYF. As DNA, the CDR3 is TGTGCCAGCAGCTCCTACCTGACTAGGGATGAGCAGTACTTC. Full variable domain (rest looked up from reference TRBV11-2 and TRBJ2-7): EAGVAQSPRYKIIEKRQSVAFWCNPISGHATLYWYQQILGQGPKLLIQFQNNGVVDDSQLPKDRFSAERLKGVDSTLKIQPAKLEDSAVYLCASSSYLTRDEQYFGPGTRLTVT.

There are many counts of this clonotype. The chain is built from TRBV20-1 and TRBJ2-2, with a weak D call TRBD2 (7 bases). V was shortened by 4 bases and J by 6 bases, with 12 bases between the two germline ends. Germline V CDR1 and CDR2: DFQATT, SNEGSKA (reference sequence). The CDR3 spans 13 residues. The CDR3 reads CSAKRDTAGELFF. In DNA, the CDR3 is TGCAGTGCTAAGCGGGACACAGCCGGGGAGCTGTTTTTT.

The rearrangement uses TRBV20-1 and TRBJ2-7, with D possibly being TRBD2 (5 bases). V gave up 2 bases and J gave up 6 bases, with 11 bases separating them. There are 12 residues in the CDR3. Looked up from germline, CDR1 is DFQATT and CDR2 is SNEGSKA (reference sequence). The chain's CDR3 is CSARPIRGEQYF. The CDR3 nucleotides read TGCAGTGCTAGACCCATACGGGGCGAGCAGTACTTC.

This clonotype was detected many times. CDR3 nucleotide sequence: TGCGCCAGCAGCCAATTGATGGGTCTAGTGGAGCAGTTCTTC. This sequence encodes CASSQLMGLVEQFF. The J gene is TRBJ2-1, the V gene TRBV4-1; D call uncertain. The germline CDR1 and CDR2 sequences are MGHRA and YSYEKL. The germline V and J ends were trimmed by 2 bases and 10 bases, with 15 bases remaining between them. The CDR3 sequence is 14 residues long.

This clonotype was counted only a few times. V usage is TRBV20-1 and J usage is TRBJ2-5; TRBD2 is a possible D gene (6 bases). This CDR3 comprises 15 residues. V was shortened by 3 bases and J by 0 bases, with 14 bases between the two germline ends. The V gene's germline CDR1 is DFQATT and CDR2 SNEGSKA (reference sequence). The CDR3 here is CSASYWPSDQETQYF. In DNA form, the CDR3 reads TGCAGTGCTAGCTATTGGCCTAGCGACCAAGAGACCCAGTACTTC.

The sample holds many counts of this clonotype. The DNA of the CDR3 is TGCGCCAGCAGTGAGTCGAGAGGGGGGACGCAGTATTTT. This gives the protein CASSESRGGTQYF. The V gene is TRBV10-2, the J gene TRBJ2-3; D tentatively fits TRBD1 or TRBD2 (6 bases each). The germline V gene encodes CDR1 WSHSY and CDR2 SAAADI. The CDR3 runs 13 residues. The germline V and J ends were trimmed by 0 bases and 9 bases, with 10 bases remaining between them.

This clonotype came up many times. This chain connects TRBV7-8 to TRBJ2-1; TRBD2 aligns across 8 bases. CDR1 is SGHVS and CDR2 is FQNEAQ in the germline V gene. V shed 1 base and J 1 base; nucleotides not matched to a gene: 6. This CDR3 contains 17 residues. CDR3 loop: CASSLVGGLGSYNEQFF. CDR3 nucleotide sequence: TGTGCCAGCAGCTTAGTTGGGGGACTAGGATCCTACAATGAGCAGTTCTTC.

In DNA form, the CDR3 reads TGTGCCAGCAGCGCCGAGCCCGCTCGGAACACCGGGGAGCTGTTTTTT. Encoded protein: CASSAEPARNTGELFF. The J gene is TRBJ2-2, the V gene TRBV11-3; no clear D. This CDR3 has 16 residues. Per germline, CDR1 SGHNT and CDR2 YENEEA. Trimming took off 5 bases at V and 1 base at J, with 14 bases between the two ends.

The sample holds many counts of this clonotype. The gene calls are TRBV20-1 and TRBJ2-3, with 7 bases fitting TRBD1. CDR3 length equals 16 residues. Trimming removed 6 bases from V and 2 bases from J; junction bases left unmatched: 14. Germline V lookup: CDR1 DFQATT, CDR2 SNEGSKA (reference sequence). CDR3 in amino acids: CSAETRGRGTTDTQYF. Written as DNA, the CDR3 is TGCAGTGCGGAAACCCGGGGCAGGGGGACCACAGATACGCAGTATTTT.

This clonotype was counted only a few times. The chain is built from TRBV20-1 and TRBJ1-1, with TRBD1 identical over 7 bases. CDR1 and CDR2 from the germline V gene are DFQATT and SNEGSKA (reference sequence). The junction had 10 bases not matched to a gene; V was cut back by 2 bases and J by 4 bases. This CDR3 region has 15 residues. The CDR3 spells CSARTSDRVVTEAFF. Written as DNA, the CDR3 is TGCAGTGCTAGAACTAGTGACAGGGTGGTCACTGAAGCTTTCTTT.

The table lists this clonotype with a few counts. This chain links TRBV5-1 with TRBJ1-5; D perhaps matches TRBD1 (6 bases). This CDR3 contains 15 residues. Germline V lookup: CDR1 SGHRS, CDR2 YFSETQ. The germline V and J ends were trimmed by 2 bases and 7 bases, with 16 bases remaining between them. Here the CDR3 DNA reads TGCGCCAGCAGCTTCGTCCCGGGGGCGGGACAGCCCCAGCATTTT. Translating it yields CASSFVPGAGQPQHF.

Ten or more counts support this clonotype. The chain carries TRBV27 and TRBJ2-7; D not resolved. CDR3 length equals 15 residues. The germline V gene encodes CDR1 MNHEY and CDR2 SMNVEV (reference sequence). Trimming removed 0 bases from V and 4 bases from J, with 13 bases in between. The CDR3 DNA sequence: TGTGCCAGCAGTTTATCGGCCAGCTTCGGGTACGAGCAGTACTTC. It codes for CASSLSASFGYEQYF.

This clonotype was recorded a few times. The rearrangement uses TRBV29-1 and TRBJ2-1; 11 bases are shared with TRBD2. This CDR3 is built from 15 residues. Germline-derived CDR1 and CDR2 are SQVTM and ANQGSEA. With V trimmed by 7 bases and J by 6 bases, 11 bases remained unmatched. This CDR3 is CSATTGLAVGNEQFF. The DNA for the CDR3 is TGCAGCGCAACCACGGGACTAGCGGTAGGCAATGAGCAGTTCTTC.

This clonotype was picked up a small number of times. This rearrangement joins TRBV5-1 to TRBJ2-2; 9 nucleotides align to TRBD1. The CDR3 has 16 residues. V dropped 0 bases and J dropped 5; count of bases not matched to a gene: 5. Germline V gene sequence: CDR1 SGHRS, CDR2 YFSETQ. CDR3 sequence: CASSLARDRVTGELFF. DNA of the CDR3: TGCGCCAGCAGCTTGGCCCGGGACAGGGTAACCGGGGAGCTGTTTTTT. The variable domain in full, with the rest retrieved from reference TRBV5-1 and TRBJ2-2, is KAGVTQTPRYLIKTRGQQVTLSCSPISGHRSVSWYQQTPGQGLQFLFEYFSETQRNKGNFPGRFSGRQFSNSRSEMNVSTLELGDSALYLCASSLARDRVTGELFFGEGSRLTVL.

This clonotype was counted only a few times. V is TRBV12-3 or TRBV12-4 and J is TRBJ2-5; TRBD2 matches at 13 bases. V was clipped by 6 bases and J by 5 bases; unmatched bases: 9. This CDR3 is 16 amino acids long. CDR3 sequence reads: CASRDRRTSGSETQYF. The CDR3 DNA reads TGTGCCAGCAGGGATAGAAGGACTAGCGGGAGCGAGACCCAGTACTTC.

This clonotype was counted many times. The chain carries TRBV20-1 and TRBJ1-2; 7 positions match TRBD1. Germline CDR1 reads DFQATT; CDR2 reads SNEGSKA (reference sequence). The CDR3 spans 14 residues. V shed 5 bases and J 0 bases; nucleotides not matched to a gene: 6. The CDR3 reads CSARGTASNYGYTF. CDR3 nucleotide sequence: TGCAGTGCTCGAGGGACAGCCTCTAACTATGGCTACACCTTC.

The CDR3 sequence: CASSLELSPASGYTF. In DNA, the CDR3 is TGCGCCAGCAGCTTGGAATTATCCCCGGCGTCTGGCTACACCTTC. The gene calls are TRBV5-1 and TRBJ1-2; D uncertain. The CDR3 contains 15 residues. V gave up 0 bases and J gave up 7 bases, with 16 bases separating them. The germline gives CDR1 SGHRS, CDR2 YFSETQ.

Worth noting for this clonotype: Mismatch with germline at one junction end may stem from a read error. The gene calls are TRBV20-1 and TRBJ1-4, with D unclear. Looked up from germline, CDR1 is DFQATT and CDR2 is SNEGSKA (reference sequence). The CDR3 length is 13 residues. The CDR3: CSASDGRNDKLFF. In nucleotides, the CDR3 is TGCAGTGCTAGTGACGGCCGAAATGACAAACTGTTTTTT.

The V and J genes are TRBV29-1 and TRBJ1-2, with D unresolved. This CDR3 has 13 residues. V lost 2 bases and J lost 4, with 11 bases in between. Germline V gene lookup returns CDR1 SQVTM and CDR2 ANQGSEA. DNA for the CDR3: TGCAGCGTTGAAATCCGAGAGAGCTATGGCTACACCTTC. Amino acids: CSVEIRESYGYTF.

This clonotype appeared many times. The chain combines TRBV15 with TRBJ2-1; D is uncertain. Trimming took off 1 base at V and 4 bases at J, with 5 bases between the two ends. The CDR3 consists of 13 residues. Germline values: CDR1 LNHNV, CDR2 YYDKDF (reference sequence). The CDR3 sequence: CATSRGGYNEQFF. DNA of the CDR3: TGTGCCACCAGCAGAGGGGGTTACAATGAGCAGTTCTTC.

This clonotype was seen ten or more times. The CDR3 DNA is TGCAGTGCTAGTCGCAGCGATCCAGATACGCAGTATTTT. It is translated as CSASRSDPDTQYF. The chain joins TRBV20-1 to TRBJ2-3; D ambiguous. Germline assignment: CDR1 DFQATT and CDR2 SNEGSKA (reference sequence). Trimming removed 3 bases at V and 4 bases at J, with 11 bases between. This CDR3 contains 13 residues.

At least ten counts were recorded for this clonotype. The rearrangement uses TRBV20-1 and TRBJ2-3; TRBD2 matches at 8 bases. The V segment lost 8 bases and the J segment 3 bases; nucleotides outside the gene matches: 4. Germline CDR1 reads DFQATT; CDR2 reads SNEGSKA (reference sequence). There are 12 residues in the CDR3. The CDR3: CSSGSGTDTQYF. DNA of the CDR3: TGCAGTAGCGGGAGTGGAACAGATACGCAGTATTTT.

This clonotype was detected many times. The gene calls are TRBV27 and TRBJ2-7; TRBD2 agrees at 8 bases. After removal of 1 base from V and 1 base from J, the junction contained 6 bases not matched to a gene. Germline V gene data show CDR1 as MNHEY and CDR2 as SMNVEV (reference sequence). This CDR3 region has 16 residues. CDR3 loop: CASSLFSSGSSYEQYF. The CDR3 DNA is TGTGCCAGCAGTTTATTTTCTAGCGGGTCATCCTACGAGCAGTACTTC.

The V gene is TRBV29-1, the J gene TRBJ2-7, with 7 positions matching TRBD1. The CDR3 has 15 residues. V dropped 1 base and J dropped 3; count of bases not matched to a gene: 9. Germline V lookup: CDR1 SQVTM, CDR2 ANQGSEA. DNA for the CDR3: TGCAGCGTTGAAGTACCGGGACAGAGATACTACGAGCAGTACTTC. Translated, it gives CSVEVPGQRYYEQYF.

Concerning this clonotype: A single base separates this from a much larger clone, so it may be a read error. The CDR3 reads CSASLAGRDEQSF. Written as DNA, the CDR3 is TGCAGTGCTAGCCTCGCTGGGAGGGACGAGCAGTCCTTC. J is TRBJ2-7 and V is TRBV20-1, with 7 bases matching TRBD2. This CDR3 region has 13 residues. The germline gives CDR1 DFQATT, CDR2 SNEGSKA (reference sequence).

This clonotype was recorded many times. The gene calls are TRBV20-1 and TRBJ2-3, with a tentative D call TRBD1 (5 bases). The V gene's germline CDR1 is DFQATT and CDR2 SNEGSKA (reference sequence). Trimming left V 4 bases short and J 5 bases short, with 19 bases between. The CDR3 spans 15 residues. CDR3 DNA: TGCAGTGCTAAACAGGCCTCCGAAATCGAAGATACGCAGTATTTT. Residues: CSAKQASEIEDTQYF.

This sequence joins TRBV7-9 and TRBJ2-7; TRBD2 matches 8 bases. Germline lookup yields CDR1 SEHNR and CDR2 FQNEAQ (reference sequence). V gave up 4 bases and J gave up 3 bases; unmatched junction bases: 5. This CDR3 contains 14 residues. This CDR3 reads CASSSNGGVYEQYF. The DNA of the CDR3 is TGTGCCAGCAGCTCGAACGGGGGGGTCTACGAGCAGTACTTC.